This is a list of T cell receptor beta chains from one sample in a study of OX40 agonist ivuxolimab in advanced cancers. Measured with immunoSEQ multiplex PCR; TCRdb has only the in-frame clones, and not every one. Here the sample spans some 80,000 clones, 84% being singletons. Material: CD4+ or CD8+ T cells sorted from blood, obtained in a trial of the OX40 agonist ivuxolimab. The receptors here all came from an adult with an advanced solid tumor such as melanoma, head and neck, liver or kidney cancer. CDR3s include the opening cysteine and the closing phenylalanine or tryptophan. D genes are given only for firm matches. Clone sizes are given selectively: once, few, many, or a class where the clone is expanded.

D | J | size | length | V | CDR3 | DNA
NA | TRBJ2-1 | NA | 15 | TRBV7-6 | CASSFQEGSYNEQFF | TGTGCCAGCAGCTTTCAGGAGGGATCCTACAATGAGCAGTTCTTC
NA | TRBJ2-7 | NA | 16 | TRBV21-1 | CASSPEVGGLIHEQYF | TGTGCCAGCAGCCCCGAAGTAGGAGGCCTCATCCACGAGCAGTACTTC
NA | TRBJ1-1 | once | 13 | TRBV19 | CASSIEGNTEAFF | TGTGCCAGTAGTATAGAAGGGAACACTGAAGCTTTCTTT
NA | TRBJ2-3 | NA | 11 | TRBV6-6 | CASSYPDTQYF | TGTGCCAGCAGTTACCCAGATACGCAGTATTTT
TRBD1 | TRBJ1-1 | NA | 15 | TRBV18 | CASSRPRQGPTEAFF | TGTGCCAGCTCACGCCCCCGACAGGGCCCCACTGAAGCTTTCTTT
NA | TRBJ1-1 | NA | 10 | TRBV29-1 | CSVAGGEAFF | TGCAGCGTTGCCGGCGGGGAAGCTTTCTTT
NA | TRBJ1-1 | NA | 14 | TRBV6-6 | CASSYSQMNTEAFF | TGTGCCAGCAGTTACTCGCAGATGAACACTGAAGCTTTCTTT
NA | TRBJ1-2 | NA | 14 | TRBV5-4 | CASSLGTTGSGYTF | TGTGCCAGCAGCTTGGGGACTACGGGGTCGGGCTACACCTTC
NA | TRBJ2-1 | NA | 18 | TRBV4-1 | CASSSPYWDGSSYNEQFF | TGCGCCAGCAGCTCCCCCTACTGGGACGGAAGCTCCTACAATGAGCAGTTCTTC
NA | TRBJ2-2 | few | 16 | TRBV10-3 | CAISDGLARDTGELFF | TGTGCCATCAGTGATGGGCTAGCGCGCGACACCGGGGAGCTGTTTTTT
NA | TRBJ1-1 | NA | 15 | TRBV11-2 | CASSSIYRENTEAFF | TGTGCCAGCAGCTCTATCTACAGGGAGAACACTGAAGCTTTCTTT
NA | TRBJ1-4 | NA | 13 | TRBV10-3 | CATRDWENEKLFF | TGTGCCACCCGGGACTGGGAGAATGAAAAACTGTTTTTT
TRBD1 | TRBJ1-5 | NA | 16 | TRBV6-1 | CASSGLATGGGQPQHF | TGTGCCAGCAGTGGTCTAGCAACAGGGGGCGGTCAGCCCCAGCATTTT
NA | TRBJ1-4 | once | 15 | TRBV7-9 | CASSLGATSGEKLFF | TGTGCCAGCAGCTTAGGAGCGACGTCGGGCGAAAAACTGTTTTTT
NA | TRBJ2-7 | NA | 14 | TRBV2 | CASKRQWGSYEQYF | TGTGCCAGCAAGCGACAATGGGGCTCCTACGAGCAGTACTTC
TRBD1 | TRBJ2-3 | NA | 14 | TRBV10-3 | CAIRRDSFTDTQYF | TGTGCCATCAGGAGGGACAGTTTCACAGATACGCAGTATTTT
TRBD2 | TRBJ2-5 | NA | 15 | TRBV30 | CAWTPGTSGSEEQYF | TGTGCCTGGACCCCCGGGACTAGCGGGAGTGAAGAGCAGTACTTC
NA | TRBJ2-5 | NA | 14 | TRBV7-2 | CASSLRRGQETQYF | TGTGCCAGCAGCCTCCGTCGGGGCCAAGAGACCCAGTACTTC
NA | TRBJ2-5 | NA | 15 | TRBV18 | CASSPRWEYQETQYF | TGTGCCAGCTCACCTCGTTGGGAATACCAAGAGACCCAGTACTTC
NA | TRBJ1-1 | NA | 15 | TRBV6-5 | CASSYSGTRGTEAFF | TGTGCCAGCAGTTACTCTGGGACCCGAGGGACTGAAGCTTTCTTT
TRBD2 | TRBJ2-5 | NA | 14 | TRBV5-5 | CASSLSTSGETQYF | TGTGCCAGCAGCTTGTCGACTAGCGGGGAGACCCAGTACTTC
TRBD1 | TRBJ2-1 | NA | 13 | TRBV10-2 | CASSAETGRVEFF | TGCGCCAGCAGTGCAGAGACAGGGCGCGTCGAGTTCTTC
NA | TRBJ1-4 | NA | 11 | TRBV2 | CASRPDEKLFF | TGTGCCAGCCGGCCCGATGAAAAACTGTTTTTT
NA | TRBJ1-3 | once | 15 | TRBV15 | CATSRGEQGSNTIYF | TGTGCCACCAGCAGAGGAGAGCAGGGTTCTAACACCATATATTTT
NA | TRBJ1-2 | NA | 12 | TRBV4-1 | CASSQDGDGYTF | TGCGCCAGCAGCCAAGATGGGGATGGCTACACCTTC
TRBD1 | TRBJ1-4 | NA | 15 | TRBV7-9 | CASSSQGKGNEKLFF | TGTGCCAGCAGCTCACAGGGGAAGGGTAATGAAAAACTGTTTTTT
TRBD2 | TRBJ2-5 | once | 14 | TRBV9 | CASSFGGDVETQYF | TGTGCCAGCAGCTTTGGGGGGGATGTCGAGACCCAGTACTTC
NA | TRBJ2-2 | NA | 14 | TRBV7-9 | CASSLAVRTGELFF | TGTGCCAGCAGCTTAGCGGTGCGCACCGGGGAGCTGTTTTTT
NA | TRBJ2-1 | NA | 15 | TRBV7-6 | CASSPDFVALNEQFF | TGTGCCAGCAGCCCGGACTTTGTGGCCCTCAATGAGCAGTTCTTC
NA | TRBJ1-2 | NA | 15 | TRBV19 | CASSRSGKVNYGYTF | TGTGCCAGTAGTCGCTCGGGGAAGGTTAACTATGGCTACACCTTC
NA | TRBJ2-7 | NA | 15 | TRBV5-1 | CASSLGGSQYYEQYF | TGCGCCAGCAGCTTGGGAGGATCACAATACTACGAGCAGTACTTC
TRBD2 | TRBJ2-7 | once | 17 | TRBV6-1 | CASSEALLGLARYEQYF | TGTGCCAGCAGTGAAGCGCTTCTTGGACTAGCCCGATACGAGCAGTACTTC
NA | TRBJ2-1 | NA | 14 | TRBV29-1 | CSESAGEMDNEQFF | TGCAGCGAATCCGCAGGGGAAATGGACAATGAGCAGTTCTTC
NA | TRBJ2-6 | NA | 14 | TRBV18 | CASSPGVGANVLTF | TGTGCCAGCTCACCAGGGGTGGGGGCCAACGTCCTGACTTTC
NA | TRBJ2-5 | NA | 13 | TRBV18 | CASSPFGLETQYF | TGTGCCAGCTCACCATTCGGTTTAGAGACCCAGTACTTC
TRBD2 | TRBJ2-1 | NA | 16 | TRBV7-9 | CASSLGSGGHYNEQFF | TGTGCCAGCAGCTTAGGTAGCGGGGGGCACTACAATGAGCAGTTCTTC
NA | TRBJ1-2 | few | 13 | TRBV19 | CATRDGHNYGYTF | TGTGCCACCAGGGACGGCCATAACTATGGCTACACCTTC
NA | TRBJ2-7 | NA | 14 | TRBV13 | CASSHRDLHYEQYF | TGTGCCAGCAGCCACCGGGACTTGCACTACGAGCAGTACTTC
NA | TRBJ1-2 | NA | 15 | TRBV6-6 | CASSPLDIRAKGYTF | TGTGCCAGCAGCCCTCTTGACATTCGGGCTAAGGGCTACACCTTC
TRBD1 | TRBJ2-3 | NA | 13 | TRBV15 | CATKDRDTDTQYF | TGTGCCACCAAGGACAGGGACACAGATACGCAGTATTTT
NA | TRBJ1-3 | NA | 16 | TRBV7-2 | CVSSLGGQNFGNTIYF | TGTGTCAGCAGCTTAGGGGGGCAAAACTTTGGAAACACCATATATTTT
TRBD2 | TRBJ2-7 | NA | 14 | TRBV6-5 | CASSQTSGNYEQYF | TGTGCCAGCAGCCAGACTAGCGGGAACTACGAGCAGTACTTC
NA | TRBJ1-4 | NA | 15 | TRBV4-3 | CASSQDRGANEKLFF | TGCGCCAGCAGCCAAGATCGGGGGGCAAATGAAAAACTGTTTTTT
NA | TRBJ2-2 | NA | 12 | TRBV30 | CAWDQGSGELFF | TGTGCCTGGGATCAGGGGTCCGGGGAGCTGTTTTTT
NA | TRBJ2-6 | once | 15 | TRBV14 | CASSTAVSGANVLTF | TGTGCCAGCAGCACGGCCGTCTCTGGGGCCAACGTCCTGACTTTC
NA | TRBJ2-5 | NA | 19 | TRBV21-1 | CASSASGTGGTSRNVTQYF | TGTGCCAGCAGCGCTTCCGGGACAGGGGGAACTAGTAGGAATGTGACCCAGTACTTC
NA | TRBJ2-1 | NA | 15 | TRBV11-2 | CASSPGGSSYNEQFF | TGTGCCAGCAGCCCCGGAGGGAGCTCCTACAATGAGCAGTTCTTC
NA | TRBJ1-2 | NA | 14 | TRBV7-2 | CASSPREAFGGYTF | TGTGCCAGCAGCCCCCGTGAGGCGTTCGGCGGCTACACCTTC
NA | TRBJ2-3 | NA | 15 | TRBV7-2 | CASSLTGQASDTQYF | TGTGCCAGCAGCTTAACAGGTCAAGCATCAGATACGCAGTATTTT
NA | TRBJ2-3 | NA | 16 | TRBV7-9 | CASSLGKGGMTDTQYF | TGTGCCAGCAGCTTGGGGAAGGGCGGGATGACAGATACGCAGTATTTT
NA | TRBJ2-7 | NA | 12 | TRBV6-5 | CASCGDSYEQYF | TGTGCCAGCTGCGGGGACTCCTACGAGCAGTACTTC
NA | TRBJ2-7 | once | 16 | TRBV4-3 | CASSPRARGTSYEQYF | TGCGCCAGCAGCCCTCGAGCGCGGGGGACATCCTACGAGCAGTACTTC
NA | TRBJ1-3 | NA | 16 | TRBV7-2 | CASSSILRTDKNTIYF | TGTGCCAGCAGTTCGATACTCCGGACGGATAAAAACACCATATATTTT